This T cell receptor beta chain was retrieved from a study of CD4+ T cells in melanoma. Only in-frame clones appear in the TCRdb table, and some are missing; sequencing was by immunoSEQ multiplex PCR. The table lists about 10,000 clones, approximately 71% of them singletons, with 11% in the top ten. Points from the study as a whole: CD8+ T cell, macrophage and B cell function reportedly correlated with neoantigen-specific CD4+ T cells. Reportedly, melanoma neoantigen-specific CD4+ T cells showed varied differentiation states.

A word on this clone: Its antigen is currently unknown.

Germline V gene data show CDR1 as MNHGY and CDR2 as SVAAGI. This CDR3 contains 13 residues. Between the trimmed V and J ends, which lost 4 bases and 4 bases, there was a span of 11 bases. Sequencing was carried out using cells from a culture (not recorded whether cultured in vitro). The receptor's source is a human donor with melanoma. This rearrangement joins TRBV6-9 to TRBJ2-7, with D possibly matching TRBD1 (5 bases). CDR3 bases: TGTGCCAGCAGTTCAGGGCGTCAGTACGAGCAGTACTTC. Its translation is CASSSGRQYEQYF.